Listed below are T cell receptor beta chains from one sample, sequenced in a study of regulatory T cells in long-lasting Graves disease. One entry per CDR3 protein, called by TCRdb with MiXCR from the multiplex PCR reads. The sample yields 410,000 or so distinct CDR3 sequences, more than 13% seen once. Separately, the same data were catalogued under a study of T cells in Graves' hyperthyroidism and ophthalmopathy.

Specimen: peripheral blood mononuclear cells (PBMCs), collected at new diagnosis, from a patient treated with antithyroid drugs. The receptors originated from a woman under 40 with Graves disease. The CDR3 runs from the conserved cysteine through the conserved F or W. Each record gives: J gene, V gene, CDR3 protein.

>TRBJ2-7|TRBV7-2
CASSPGLSYEQYF
>TRBJ1-2|TRBV9
CASSVEANYGYTF
>TRBJ1-1|TRBV11-2
CASNLGRTNTEAFF
>TRBJ2-7|TRBV2
CASSEALGGPYEQYF
>TRBJ2-5|TRBV10-1
CASSDRGQETQYF
>TRBJ2-3|TRBV30
CAWSGNSVDSTDTQYF
>TRBJ2-1|TRBV24-1
CATSRTGTSGHNEQFF
>TRBJ2-2|TRBV29-1
CSADREYGELFF
>TRBJ1-2|TRBV3-1
CASSSGTGPQTYGYTF
>TRBJ2-3|TRBV19
CASSDYPTDTQYF
>TRBJ1-2|TRBV5-1
CASSLAGQRLGYGYTF
>TRBJ2-1|TRBV7-9
CASSPGAGAGNEQFF
>TRBJ1-5|TRBV30
CAWSEDGNQPQHF
>TRBJ2-1|TRBV28
CASSSAQGGNEQFF
>TRBJ2-2|TRBV2
CASRTSGVGTGELFF
>TRBJ2-5|TRBV28
CASSLKTSRGGETQYF
>TRBJ2-4|TRBV19
CASQGLAEKNIQYF
>TRBJ2-5|TRBV3-1
CASSQVQGVETQYF
>TRBJ1-6|TRBV30
CAWSVRAGSPLHF
>TRBJ2-3|TRBV6-2/TRBV6-3
CANPGLGCSLCTDTQYF
>TRBJ2-7|TRBV19
CASSFDQPGLAHEQYF
>TRBJ2-3|TRBV13
CASSLGRDTQYF
>TRBJ2-1|TRBV6-1
CASSEANGNEQFF
>TRBJ1-3|TRBV7-9
CASSLEGVGNTIYF
>TRBJ2-7|TRBV4-1
CASSQDLSTAYEQYF
>TRBJ2-7|TRBV5-1
CASSLGFRYYEQYF
>TRBJ1-1|TRBV12-3/TRBV12-4
CASSSGRRADEAFF
>TRBJ1-1|TRBV12-3/TRBV12-4
CASSFMVPNTEAFF
>TRBJ2-1|TRBV2
CASSESRASYNEQFF
>TRBJ1-1|TRBV29-1
CSVVKSLNTEAFF
>TRBJ2-1|TRBV9
CASSPHSGTTEQFF
>TRBJ2-2|TRBV9
CASSEPVTGELFF
>TRBJ2-1|TRBV14
CASSQDVGYRYNEQFF
>TRBJ2-1|TRBV6-1
CASSRPGLAGTSYNEQFF
>TRBJ1-2|TRBV14
CASSHFRGSDGYTF
>TRBJ1-1|TRBV10-3
CAISGPPGGSGNTEAFF
>TRBJ2-7|TRBV28
CASSLSPQGAYEQYF
>TRBJ1-1|TRBV24-1
CATSGPGPGTEDTEAFF
>TRBJ1-2|TRBV30
CAWSEGGYTF
>TRBJ2-3|TRBV20-1
CSATDRGVLDTQYF
>TRBJ1-1|TRBV18
CASSPKQGPQNTEAFF
>TRBJ2-7|TRBV7-9
CASRNPGRNYEQYF
>TRBJ2-1|TRBV25-1
CASSDLAGRAKEQFF